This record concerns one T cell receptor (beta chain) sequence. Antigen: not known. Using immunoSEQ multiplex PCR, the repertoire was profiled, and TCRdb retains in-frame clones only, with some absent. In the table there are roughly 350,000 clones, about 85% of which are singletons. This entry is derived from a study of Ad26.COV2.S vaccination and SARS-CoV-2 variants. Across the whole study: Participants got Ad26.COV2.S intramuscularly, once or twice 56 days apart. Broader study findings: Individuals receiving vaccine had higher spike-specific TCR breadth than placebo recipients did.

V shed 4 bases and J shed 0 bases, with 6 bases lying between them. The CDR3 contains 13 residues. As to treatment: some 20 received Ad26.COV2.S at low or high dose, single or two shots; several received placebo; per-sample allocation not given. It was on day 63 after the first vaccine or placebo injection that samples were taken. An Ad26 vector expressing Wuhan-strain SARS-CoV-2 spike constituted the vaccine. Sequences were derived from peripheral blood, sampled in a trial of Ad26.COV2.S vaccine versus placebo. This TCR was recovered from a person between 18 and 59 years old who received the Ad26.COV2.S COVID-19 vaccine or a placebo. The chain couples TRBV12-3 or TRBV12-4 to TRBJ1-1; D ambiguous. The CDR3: CASSSKMNTEAFF. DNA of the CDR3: TGTGCCAGCAGTTCAAAGATGAACACTGAAGCTTTCTTT.